A selection of T cell receptor beta chains follows, all from one sample in a study of blood T cells in healthy people across ages. TCRdb re-called the 5' RACE reads through MiXCR, storing one row per CDR3 protein. The sample carries about 640,000 distinct CDR3 sequences, around 54% recorded once. The source material was blood. Receptors originate from a man between 60 and 75 years old in good health. Each CDR3 is given with its conserved first and last residue. The D gene is left open where the match is weak. Part of the rows lack a size; the others show once, few, many or a class for expanded clones.

DNA	CDR3	size	V	J	D	length
TGTGCCAGCAGCTTAGGGAGTCGGGGGGCCGCCGCGAATGAGCAGTTCTTC	CASSLGSRGAAANEQFF	-	TRBV7-2	TRBJ2-1	-	17
TGTGCCAGCACCGGGACAGGGGATGGCTACACCTTC	CASTGTGDGYTF	few	TRBV28	TRBJ1-2	TRBD1	12
TGCAGTGCGCGCCCACAAGTCAATGAGCAGTTCTTC	CSARPQVNEQFF	-	TRBV20-1	TRBJ2-1	-	12
TGTGCCAGCAGTCGAATAGGGGGGGCCAGCTACGAGCAGTACTTC	CASSRIGGASYEQYF	few	TRBV27	TRBJ2-7	-	15
TGCAGTGCTAGAGATCTCAGGGAGTCTTTCACAGATACGCAGTATTTT	CSARDLRESFTDTQYF	-	TRBV20-1	TRBJ2-3	-	16
TGCAGCGCCGTGGGGGGTTTGTGGAATGAGCAGTTCTTC	CSAVGGLWNEQFF	-	TRBV29-1	TRBJ2-1	-	13
TGTGCCAGCAGTTCCGGGACTAGTTCAACCGTCGGCGTCTACGAGCAGTACTTC	CASSSGTSSTVGVYEQYF	-	TRBV6-5	TRBJ2-7	TRBD2	18
TGTGCCAGCAGCTCCGGGGGACAGATTCAAGAGACCCAGTACTTC	CASSSGGQIQETQYF	-	TRBV7-6	TRBJ2-5	-	15
TGTGCCAGCAGCCCGACCCTAGCGGGGCCTTCCTACGAGCAGTACTTC	CASSPTLAGPSYEQYF	-	TRBV7-9	TRBJ2-7	TRBD2	16
TGTGCCAGCAGCCCGTCCCGGACAGGGGGGAAACTGTTTTTT	CASSPSRTGGKLFF	-	TRBV4-2	TRBJ1-4	TRBD1	14
TGCGCCAGCAGCGGCGGGACAGGGGTTGGAGGCTACGAGCAGTACTTC	CASSGGTGVGGYEQYF	-	TRBV5-1	TRBJ2-7	TRBD1	16
TGCAGTGCTAGACCCAATCTGGGCGCCTATGGCTACACCTTC	CSARPNLGAYGYTF	-	TRBV20-1	TRBJ1-2	-	14
TGTGCCAGCAACCTAGGACAGTATACGCAGTATTTT	CASNLGQYTQYF	-	TRBV5-8	TRBJ2-3	-	12